A single sample gave rise to the 19 T cell receptor beta chains below, sequenced in a study of graft-versus-host responses after intestinal transplantation (dated by TCRdb to the early 2020s). For these TCRs, the target antigens are not known. The library was prepared using the immunoSEQ multiplex PCR assay. Drawn from immuneACCESS, this table holds only the in-frame rearrangements with V and J called that TCRdb kept. Clones are partly lost; checked studies trace under half to an unresolved V gene and leave the rest unexplained. This sample lists 130,000 or so clones; about 90% were detected once. The top ten clonotypes cover 0.19% of the sample. The sample's time point label is to be understood as: cells obtained before transplantation from donor or recipient. The sequences come from unstimulated CD4+ T cells sorted from spleen or lymph node cells, collected before intestinal transplant. The receptors stem from a human donor who received an intestinal transplant.

V usage is TRBV10-3 and J usage is TRBJ1-2, with 8 bases identical to TRBD1. CDR3 length: 13 amino acids. Germline CDR1 and CDR2: ENHRY and SYGVKD. J was trimmed by 6 bases and V by 6 bases; bases with no gene match: 6. This CDR3 is CAIRGTTGDGYTF. The CDR3 DNA reads TGTGCCATCAGGGGAACGACAGGGGATGGCTACACCTTC.

CDR3 sequence reads: CSVGPYNNEQFF. CDR3 DNA sequence: TGCAGCGTCGGACCGTATAACAATGAGCAGTTCTTC. The V and J genes are TRBV29-1 and TRBJ2-1; D uncertain. Germline CDR1 and CDR2: SQVTM and ANQGSEA. Trimming took 6 bases from V and 5 from J, leaving 11 bases between them. The CDR3 length is 12 residues.

The sample holds a few counts of this clone. The genes are TRBV30 and TRBJ2-5; 7 bases are shared with TRBD2. Germline CDR1 reads GTSNPN; CDR2 reads SVGIG (reference sequence). V shed 0 bases and J 5 bases; nucleotides not matched to a gene: 12. The CDR3 has 16 residues. As DNA, the CDR3 is TGTGCCTGGAGTGTGGGGGAGGGCAGGGCGGGGGAGACCCAGTACTTC. Its translation: CAWSVGEGRAGETQYF.

This chain links TRBV27 with TRBJ2-4, with D possibly called TRBD1 or TRBD2 (5 bases each). The CDR3 length is 14 residues. V dropped 7 bases and J dropped 7 bases, with 17 bases sitting between them. Germline loops: CDR1 MNHEY, CDR2 SMNVEV (reference sequence). CDR3 sequence (DNA): TGTGCCAGCAAGGCCCAAGGCAGGGACAACATTCAGTACTTC. This encodes CASKAQGRDNIQYF.

This chain links TRBV19 with TRBJ1-5; D is uncertain. The CDR3 loop spans 16 amino acids. CDR1 and CDR2 from the germline V gene are LNHDA and SQIVND (reference sequence). Trimming stripped 5 bases from V and 2 bases from J, with 16 bases between. CDR3 loop: CASSFASAGGNQPQHF. The CDR3, as DNA: TGTGCCAGTAGTTTCGCCTCCGCGGGAGGCAATCAGCCCCAGCATTTT.

The chain has TRBV6-1 and TRBJ2-5, with D possibly matching TRBD1 (5 bases). The DNA end lines up better with TRBJ2-7; the J call may be wrong. The CDR3 loop spans 13 amino acids. Per germline, CDR1 MNHNS and CDR2 SASEGT. The CDR3: CASMTVGPYEQYF. The CDR3 coding sequence is TGTGCCAGCATGACAGTTGGACCCTACGAGCAGTACTTC.

A word on this clone: One junction end disagrees with the germline gene, perhaps due to a read error. The same CDR3 also results from other DNA sequences found in this sample. The chain uses TRBV9 and TRBJ2-3; perhaps TRBD2 as D (5 bases). The V gene's germline CDR1 is SGDLS and CDR2 YYNGEE. The CDR3 contains 17 residues. The CDR3 protein is CASSVAGRVDSTDTQYF. CDR3 sequence (DNA): TGTGCCAGTAGCGTAGCTGGGCGGGTGGATAGCACAGATACGCAGTATTTT.

This chain joins TRBV5-1 and TRBJ2-3, with 7 bases fitting TRBD2. V was pared by 4 bases and J by 0 bases, with 8 bases of the junction left unmatched. The CDR3 spans 16 residues. CDR1 is SGHRS and CDR2 is YFSETQ in the germline V gene. The CDR3 region is CASSPGPSGSTDTQYF. The CDR3 DNA sequence: TGCGCCAGCAGCCCAGGCCCTAGCGGCAGCACAGATACGCAGTATTTT.

The chain carries TRBV25-1 and TRBJ2-1; tentative D call: TRBD2 (6 bases). This CDR3 spans 15 amino acids. Trimming took 3 bases from V and 2 from J, leaving 11 bases between them. The V gene's germline CDR1 is MGHDK and CDR2 SYGVNS. For the CDR3, the DNA is TGTGCCAGCAGTGACCAGCGGGTACCCTACAATGAGCAGTTCTTC. This gives the protein CASSDQRVPYNEQFF.

Note on this clone: Additional DNA sequences in this sample encode the identical CDR3. The gene calls are TRBV18 and TRBJ2-5; tentatively, D is TRBD1 or TRBD2 (5 bases each). V dropped 3 bases and J dropped 1 base, with 9 bases sitting between them. CDR3 length equals 14 residues. Germline V gene lookup returns CDR1 KGHSH and CDR2 LQKENI. DNA for the CDR3: TGTGCCAGCTCACCGGGGACCCTCCAAGAGACCCAGTACTTC. Translation: CASSPGTLQETQYF.

This clone appeared a single time. The V call is TRBV28, the J call TRBJ1-2, with D perhaps matching TRBD1 (5 bases). Germline assignment: CDR1 MDHEN and CDR2 SYDVKM. Trimming shortened V by 8 bases and J by 6 bases, and 16 bases separated the two germline ends. The CDR3 extends over 13 amino acids. The CDR3 is CASARTRDHGYTF. The CDR3 bases are TGTGCCAGCGCCCGGACCAGGGACCATGGCTACACCTTC.

The V and J genes are TRBV27 and TRBJ2-7, with D possibly matching TRBD2 (6 bases). Germline V gives CDR1 MNHEY, CDR2 SMNVEV (reference sequence). The CDR3 length is 14 residues. V was trimmed by 5 bases and J by 7 bases, leaving 18 bases between them. Here the CDR3 reads CASSPEEGRTEQYF. The CDR3 DNA follows: TGTGCCAGCAGTCCTGAGGAGGGGCGAACGGAGCAGTACTTC.

The rearrangement joins TRBV7-3 to TRBJ2-1; 13 bases line up with TRBD2. The V gene end was trimmed by 2 bases and the J gene end by 7 bases; junction bases not matched to a gene: 8. CDR3 size: 17 residues. Germline V gives CDR1 SGHTA, CDR2 FQGTGA. Written as DNA, the CDR3 is TGTGCCAGCAGCTTAGTGCGACTAGCGGGAGGCTTAAATGAGCAGTTCTTC. Translating it yields CASSLVRLAGGLNEQFF. Together with reference TRBV7-3 and TRBJ2-1, the CDR3 gives the full variable domain: GAGVSQTPSNKVTEKGKYVELRCDPISGHTALYWYRQSLGQGPEFLIYFQGTGAADDSGLPNDRFFAVRPEGSVSTLKIQRTERGDSAVYLCASSLVRLAGGLNEQFFGPGTRLTVL.

Note on this clone: The sample has other DNA sequences that encode this CDR3 too. V and J are TRBV19 and TRBJ1-1, with D unclear. From germline, CDR1 is LNHDA and CDR2 SQIVND (reference sequence). There are 13 residues in the CDR3. Trimming stripped 2 bases from V and 1 base from J, with 5 bases between. Here the CDR3 DNA reads TGTGCCAGTAGTATATTAGGGAACACTGAAGCTTTCTTT. Its protein is CASSILGNTEAFF.

This clone has a single count. For the CDR3, the DNA is TGCAGCGTAGACCAGCGCGGGAGGTCCTCCTACAATGAGCAGTTCTTC. Residues: CSVDQRGRSSYNEQFF. V gene TRBV29-1 combines with J gene TRBJ2-1; TRBD2 matches at 8 bases. This CDR3 spans 16 amino acids. CDR1 is SQVTM and CDR2 is ANQGSEA in the germline V gene. Losses at the gene ends were 6 bases for V and 0 bases for J; bases not matched to a gene: 10.

The chain is built from TRBV5-4 and TRBJ2-4; D uncertain. This CDR3 has 8 amino acids. Trimming cost V 1 base and J 16 bases, with 3 bases left between them. Germline CDR1 reads SGHNT; CDR2 reads YYREEE (reference sequence). CDR3 region: CASSLTYF. The CDR3 DNA reads TGTGCCAGCAGCTTGACCTACTTC.

The chain is built from TRBV6-1 and TRBJ1-6, with 9 bases lining up with TRBD1. Trimming at V came to 6 bases and at J to 5 bases, leaving 5 bases not matched to a gene. CDR1 and CDR2 from the germline V gene are MNHNS and SASEGT. The CDR3 extends over 15 amino acids. The CDR3 is CASRDWTGDNSPLHF. The CDR3 nucleotides are TGTGCCAGCAGGGACTGGACAGGGGATAATTCACCCCTCCACTTT.

This chain uses TRBV28 with TRBJ1-3; 9 positions agree with TRBD1. Germline assignment: CDR1 MDHEN and CDR2 SYDVKM. The CDR3 spans 17 residues. V was clipped by 5 bases and J by 0 bases; unmatched bases: 8. The CDR3 DNA reads TGTGCCAGCAGTCGGGACAGGGAGAGGTTCTCTGGAAACACCATATATTTT. The encoded protein is CASSRDRERFSGNTIYF.

The chain joins TRBV30 to TRBJ1-6; 7 nucleotides align to TRBD1. V trimming: 3 bases; J trimming: 8 bases; junction bases outside the gene matches: 1. The CDR3 length is 12 residues. The germline V gene has CDR1 GTSNPN and CDR2 SVGIG (reference sequence). CDR3 in DNA: TGTGCCTGGAGGACAGGGTATTCACCCCTCCACTTT. Protein: CAWRTGYSPLHF.